This T cell receptor beta chain was retrieved from a study of T cells in Graves' hyperthyroidism and ophthalmopathy. This clonotype came up many times. Germline assignment: CDR1 SGHTA and CDR2 FQGNSA. The V end lost 2 bases, the J end lost 4 bases, and 11 bases lay between the germline ends. The CDR3 consists of 14 residues. Authors of the study amplified TCR beta CDR3 regions from RNA transcripts. RT-PCR in the first round (using the HTBI primer set) targeted the TCR CDR3. Using its own MiXCR run on the multiplex PCR reads, TCRdb lists one record per CDR3 protein. The sample holds around 430,000 distinct CDR3 sequences; about 15% are singletons and the top ten take about 30%.

The sequenced material came from blood. The receptor comes from a woman aged 30 to 39 with Graves' hyperthyroidism. The chain uses TRBV7-2 and TRBJ2-5; D may be TRBD1 or TRBD2 (6 bases each). The CDR3 DNA sequence: TGTGCCAGCAGCTTACAATCGGGGGCAGAGACCCAGTACTTC. Translated, it gives CASSLQSGAETQYF. Supplemented by reference TRBV7-2 and TRBJ2-5, the full variable domain reads GAGVSQSPSNKVTEKGKDVELRCDPISGHTALYWYRQSLGQGLEFLIYFQGNSAPDKSGLPSDRFSAERTGGSVSTLTIQRTQQEDSAVYLCASSLQSGAETQYFGPGTRLLVL.